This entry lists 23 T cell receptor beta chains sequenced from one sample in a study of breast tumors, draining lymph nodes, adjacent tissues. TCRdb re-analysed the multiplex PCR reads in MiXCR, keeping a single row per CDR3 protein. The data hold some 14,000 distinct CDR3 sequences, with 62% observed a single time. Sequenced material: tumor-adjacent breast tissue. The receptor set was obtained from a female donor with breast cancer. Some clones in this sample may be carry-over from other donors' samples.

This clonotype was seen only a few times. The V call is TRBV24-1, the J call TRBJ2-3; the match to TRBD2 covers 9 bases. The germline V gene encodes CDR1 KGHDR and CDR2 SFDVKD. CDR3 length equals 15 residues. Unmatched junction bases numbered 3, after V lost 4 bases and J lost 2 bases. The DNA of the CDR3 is TGTGCCACCAGTGAAGCGGGAGGTACCACAGATACGCAGTATTTT. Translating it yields CATSEAGGTTDTQYF.

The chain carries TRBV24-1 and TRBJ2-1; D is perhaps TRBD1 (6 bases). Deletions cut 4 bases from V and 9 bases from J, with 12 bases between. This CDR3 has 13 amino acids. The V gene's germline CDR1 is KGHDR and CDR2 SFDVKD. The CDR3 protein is CATSETYRAEQFF. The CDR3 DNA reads TGTGCCACCAGTGAAACTTACAGGGCTGAGCAGTTCTTC.

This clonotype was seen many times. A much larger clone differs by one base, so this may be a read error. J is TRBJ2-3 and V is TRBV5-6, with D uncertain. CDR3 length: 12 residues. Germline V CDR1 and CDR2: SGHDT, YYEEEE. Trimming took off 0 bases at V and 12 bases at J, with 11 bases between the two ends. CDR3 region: CASSLGTAFQYF. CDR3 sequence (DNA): TGTGCCAGCAGCTTGGGGACGGCGTTCCAGTATTTT.

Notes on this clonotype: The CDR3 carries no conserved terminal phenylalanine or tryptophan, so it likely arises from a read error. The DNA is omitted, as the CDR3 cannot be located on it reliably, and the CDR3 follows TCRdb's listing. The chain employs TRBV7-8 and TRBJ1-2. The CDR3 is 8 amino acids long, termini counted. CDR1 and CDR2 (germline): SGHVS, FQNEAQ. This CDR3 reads CASSLEFL.

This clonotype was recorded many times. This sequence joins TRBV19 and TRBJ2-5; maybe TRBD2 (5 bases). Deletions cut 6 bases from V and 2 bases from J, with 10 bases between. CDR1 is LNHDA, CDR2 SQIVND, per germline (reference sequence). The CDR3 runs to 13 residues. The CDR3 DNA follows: TGTGCCAGTAGCGAGGGCAGACAAGAGACCCAGTACTTC. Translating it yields CASSEGRQETQYF. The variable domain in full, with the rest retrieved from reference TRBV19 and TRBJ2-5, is DGGITQSPKYLFRKEGQNVTLSCEQNLNHDAMYWYRQDPGQGLRLIYYSQIVNDFQKGDIAEGYSVSREKKESFPLTVTSAQKNPTAFYLCASSEGRQETQYFGPGTRLLVL.

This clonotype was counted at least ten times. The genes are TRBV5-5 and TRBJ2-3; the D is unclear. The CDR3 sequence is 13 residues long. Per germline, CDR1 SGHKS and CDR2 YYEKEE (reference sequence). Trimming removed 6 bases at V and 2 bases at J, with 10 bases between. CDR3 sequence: CASTGSFTDTQYF. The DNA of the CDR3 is TGTGCCAGCACTGGCAGCTTCACAGATACGCAGTATTTT.

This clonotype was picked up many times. CDR3 in DNA: TGTGCCAGCAGCCGCCCTAATGAAAAACTGTTTTTT. Protein sequence: CASSRPNEKLFF. This rearrangement joins TRBV5-4 to TRBJ1-4; no reliable D call. Germline V lookup: CDR1 SGHNT, CDR2 YYREEE (reference sequence). The CDR3 is 12 amino acids. The germline V and J ends were trimmed by 4 bases and 3 bases, with 4 bases remaining between them.

The CDR3 here is CASSHGGSGGYTF. The CDR3 DNA reads as TGTGCCAGCAGCCACGGGGGGTCGGGTGGATACACCTTC. V usage is TRBV7-8 and J usage is TRBJ1-2, with D possibly being TRBD1 (5 bases). Germline CDR1 SGHVS, CDR2 FQNEAQ. V was clipped by 5 bases and J by 11 bases, with 18 bases between them. The CDR3 extends over 13 amino acids.

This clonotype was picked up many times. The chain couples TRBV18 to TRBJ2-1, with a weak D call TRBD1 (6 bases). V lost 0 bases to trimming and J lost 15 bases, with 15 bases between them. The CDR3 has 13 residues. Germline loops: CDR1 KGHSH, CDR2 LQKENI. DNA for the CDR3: TGTGCCAGCTCACCACCGAACAGGGCGGCGATGTTCTTC. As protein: CASSPPNRAAMFF.

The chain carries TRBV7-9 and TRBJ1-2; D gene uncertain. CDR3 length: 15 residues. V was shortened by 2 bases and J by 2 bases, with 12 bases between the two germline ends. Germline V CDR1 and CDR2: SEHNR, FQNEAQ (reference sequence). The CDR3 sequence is CASSLNRASNYGYTF. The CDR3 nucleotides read TGTGCCAGCAGCTTAAATAGAGCGTCGAACTATGGCTACACCTTC. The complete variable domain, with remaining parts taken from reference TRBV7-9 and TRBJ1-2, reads DTGVSQNPRHKITKRGQNVTFRCDPISEHNRLYWYRQTLGQGPEFLTYFQNEAQLEKSRLLSDRFSAERPKGSFSTLEIQRTEQGDSAMYLCASSLNRASNYGYTFGSGTRLTVV.

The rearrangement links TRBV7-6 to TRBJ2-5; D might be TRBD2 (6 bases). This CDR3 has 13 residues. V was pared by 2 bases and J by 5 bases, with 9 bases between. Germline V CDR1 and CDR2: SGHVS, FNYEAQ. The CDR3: CASSLRGIETQYF. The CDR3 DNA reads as TGTGCCAGCAGCTTACGCGGGATCGAGACCCAGTACTTC.

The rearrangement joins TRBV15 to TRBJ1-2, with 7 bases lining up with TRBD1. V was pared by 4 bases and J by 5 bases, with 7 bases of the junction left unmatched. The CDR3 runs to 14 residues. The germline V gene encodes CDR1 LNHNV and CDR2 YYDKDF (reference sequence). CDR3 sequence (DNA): TGTGCCACCAGCATAGGGGACAGAGGATATGGCTACACCTTC. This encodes CATSIGDRGYGYTF.

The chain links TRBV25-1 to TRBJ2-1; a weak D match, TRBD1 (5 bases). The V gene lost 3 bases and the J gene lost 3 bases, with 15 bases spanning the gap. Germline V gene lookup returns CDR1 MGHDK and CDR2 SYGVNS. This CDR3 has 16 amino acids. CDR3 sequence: CASSEEVAGHYNEQFF. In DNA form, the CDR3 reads TGTGCCAGCAGTGAGGAAGTCGCAGGGCACTACAATGAGCAGTTCTTC.

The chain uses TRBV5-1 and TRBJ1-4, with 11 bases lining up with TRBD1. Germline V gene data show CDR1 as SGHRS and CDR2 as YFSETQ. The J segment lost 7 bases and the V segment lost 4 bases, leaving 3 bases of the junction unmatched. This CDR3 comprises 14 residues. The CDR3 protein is CASSGQGAGEKLFF. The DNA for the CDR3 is TGCGCCAGCAGCGGACAGGGGGCCGGTGAAAAACTGTTTTTT.

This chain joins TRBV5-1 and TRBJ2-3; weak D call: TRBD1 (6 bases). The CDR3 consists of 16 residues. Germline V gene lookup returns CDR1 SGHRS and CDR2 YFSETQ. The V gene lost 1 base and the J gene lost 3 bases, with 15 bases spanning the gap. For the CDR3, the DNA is TGCGCCAGCAGCTTGCGTAAGGGGGTATCGACAGATACGCAGTATTTT. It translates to CASSLRKGVSTDTQYF.

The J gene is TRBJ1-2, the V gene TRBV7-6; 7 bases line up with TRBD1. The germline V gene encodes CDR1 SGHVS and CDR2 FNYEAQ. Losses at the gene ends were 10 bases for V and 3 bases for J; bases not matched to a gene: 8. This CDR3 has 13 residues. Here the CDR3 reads CATTPGQDYGYTF. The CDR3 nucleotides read TGTGCCACGACACCAGGACAGGACTATGGCTACACCTTC.

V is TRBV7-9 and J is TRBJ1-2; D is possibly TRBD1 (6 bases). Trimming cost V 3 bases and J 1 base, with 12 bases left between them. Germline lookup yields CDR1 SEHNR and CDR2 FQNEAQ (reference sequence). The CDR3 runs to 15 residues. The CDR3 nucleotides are TGTGCCAGCAGCTTTGGTTCAGGGGTTAACTATGGCTACACCTTC. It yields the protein CASSFGSGVNYGYTF.

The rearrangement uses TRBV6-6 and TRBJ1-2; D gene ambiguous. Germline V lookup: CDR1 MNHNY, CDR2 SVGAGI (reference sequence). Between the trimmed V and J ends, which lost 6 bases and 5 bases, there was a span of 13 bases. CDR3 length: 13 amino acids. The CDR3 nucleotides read TGTGCCAGCAGAACAGCCATGATTTATGGCTACACCTTC. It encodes CASRTAMIYGYTF.

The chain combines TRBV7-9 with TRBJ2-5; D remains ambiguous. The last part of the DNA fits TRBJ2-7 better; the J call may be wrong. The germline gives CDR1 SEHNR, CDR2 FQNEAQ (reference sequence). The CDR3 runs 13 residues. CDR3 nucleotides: TGTGCCAGCAGCTTAATAAACAGCTACGAGCAGTACTTC. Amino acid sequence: CASSLINSYEQYF.

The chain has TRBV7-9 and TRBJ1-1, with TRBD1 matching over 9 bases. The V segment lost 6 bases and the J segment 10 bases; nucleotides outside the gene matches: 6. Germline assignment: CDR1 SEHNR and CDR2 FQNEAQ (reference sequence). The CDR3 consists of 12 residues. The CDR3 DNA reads TGTGCCAGCAGTGACAGGGGGGAGGGAGCTTTCTTT. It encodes CASSDRGEGAFF.

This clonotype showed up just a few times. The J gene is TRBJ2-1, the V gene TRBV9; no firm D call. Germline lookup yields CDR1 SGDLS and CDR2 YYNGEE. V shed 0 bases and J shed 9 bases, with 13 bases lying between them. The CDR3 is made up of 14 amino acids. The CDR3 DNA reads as TGTGCCAGCAGCGTAGAGGTGGGGTCAGTTGAGCAGTTCTTC. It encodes CASSVEVGSVEQFF.

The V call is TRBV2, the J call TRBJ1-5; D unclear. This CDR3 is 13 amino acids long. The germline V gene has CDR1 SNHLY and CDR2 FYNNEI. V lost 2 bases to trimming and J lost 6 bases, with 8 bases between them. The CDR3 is CASSELGFQPQHF. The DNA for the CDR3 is TGTGCCAGCAGTGAATTGGGGTTTCAGCCCCAGCATTTT.

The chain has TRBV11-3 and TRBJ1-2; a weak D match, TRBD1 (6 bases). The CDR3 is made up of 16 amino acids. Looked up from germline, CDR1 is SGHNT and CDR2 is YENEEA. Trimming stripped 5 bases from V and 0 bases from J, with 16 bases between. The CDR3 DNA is TGTGCCAGCAGCACACGTCGGGACACAGCTAACTATGGCTACACCTTC. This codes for CASSTRRDTANYGYTF.